Below are 5 T cell receptor beta chains sequenced from a single sample in a study of T cells in Graves' hyperthyroidism and ophthalmopathy. It was RNA transcripts that yielded the amplified TCR beta CDR3 regions. HTBI primers drove first-round RT-PCR of the TCR CDR3. TCRdb called the multiplex PCR reads again in MiXCR, with one record for every CDR3 protein. The sample includes hundreds of thousands of distinct CDR3 sequences, over 35% seen only once; the top ten take about 9%. Material for sequencing was blood. The source of these receptors is a man aged 18 to 35 with Graves' hyperthyroidism.

This rearrangement joins TRBV29-1 to TRBJ2-5, with 9 nucleotides matching TRBD2. The CDR3 sequence is 17 residues long. The V gene's germline CDR1 is SQVTM and CDR2 ANQGSEA. V shed 4 bases, J shed 1 base, and the junction held 13 bases outside the gene matches. CDR3 DNA sequence: TGCAGCGTTGGAACGCCTGGACTAGCGCTCGTCCAAGAGACCCAGTACTTC. Translated, it gives CSVGTPGLALVQETQYF.

This clonotype was seen repeatedly, ten times or more. The chain is built from TRBV13 and TRBJ1-2; the match to TRBD1 covers 8 bases. Germline trimming cut 0 bases from V and 5 bases from J; bases unmatched to any gene: 5. The length of the CDR3 is 15 residues. Germline CDR1 is PRHDT and CDR2 is FYEKMQ (reference sequence). This CDR3 is CASSLGGQAEYGYTF. The CDR3, as DNA: TGTGCCAGCAGCTTAGGGGGACAGGCGGAGTATGGCTACACCTTC.

A single count supports this clonotype. CDR3 nucleotide sequence: TGCAGCCTCACTGGGACTAGCGGGTACCAAGAGACCCAGTACTTC. It translates to CSLTGTSGYQETQYF. The V call is TRBV29-1, the J call TRBJ2-5; 12 positions match TRBD2. The germline V gene encodes CDR1 SQVTM and CDR2 ANQGSEA. The CDR3 is made up of 15 amino acids. Losses at the gene ends were 8 bases for V and 0 bases for J; bases not matched to a gene: 7.

The gene calls are TRBV7-2 and TRBJ1-5; D gene unclear. The length of the CDR3 is 13 residues. The ends were cut back, 1 base at V and 9 bases at J, with 10 bases in the middle. In germline, CDR1 is SGHTA, CDR2 FQGNSA. The CDR3 DNA reads as TGTGCCAGCAGCTTAGAGGTGTTGAGGCCCCAGCATTTT. It is translated as CASSLEVLRPQHF.

This clonotype was seen repeatedly, ten times or more. The genes are TRBV7-2 and TRBJ1-5; 7 bases are a match to TRBD1. J lost 12 bases, V lost 1 base, and 9 bases had no gene match. CDR1 SGHTA and CDR2 FQGNSA come from the germline V gene. CDR3 length: 14 residues. Written as DNA, the CDR3 is TGTGCCAGCAGCTTAGGCTCGAGAGACAGGGACCAGCATTTT. Protein sequence: CASSLGSRDRDQHF.